A selection of T cell receptor beta chains follows, all from one sample in a study of cytomegalovirus exposure and HLA in healthy donors. TCRdb's table, derived via immunoSEQ multiplex PCR, lists solely in-frame clones and lacks some. Of 65,000 to 85,000 clones listed, around 80% are singletons. The sequencing input was PBMCs. These receptors all stem from a man aged 50-60 years in good health and CMV-seropositive. The CDR3 runs from the conserved cysteine through the conserved F or W. A D gene is named only where the DNA matches it firmly. Size is omitted from some rows. Given values are once, few, many or a class for expanded clones.

>TRBJ2-1|NA|TRBV20-1|NA
CIPTWGDEQFF
TGCATCCCAACTTGGGGGGATGAGCAGTTCTTC
>TRBJ2-7|NA|TRBV7-9|TRBD1
CSSSLLQGDYEQYF
TGTTCCAGCAGCTTACTCCAGGGGGACTACGAGCAGTACTTC
>TRBJ2-5|NA|TRBV6-1|NA
CAGIQGSETQYF
TGTGCCGGGATTCAGGGGTCAGAGACCCAGTACTTC
>TRBJ2-3|NA|TRBV5-1|TRBD2
CASSLAGGIDTQYF
TGCGCCAGCAGCTTGGCGGGAGGGATAGATACGCAGTATTTT
>TRBJ1-2|NA|TRBV7-9|TRBD1
CASSPKPGQGRSSYGYTF
TGTGCCAGCAGCCCTAAGCCGGGACAGGGGCGGAGTAGCTATGGCTACACCTTC
>TRBJ2-7|NA|TRBV7-6|TRBD1
CASSTLEGASYEQYF
TGTGCCAGCAGCACACTAGAGGGGGCTAGCTACGAGCAGTACTTC
>TRBJ2-3|NA|TRBV11-3|NA
CASSSRGGGTSTDTQYF
TGTGCCAGCAGCTCCAGAGGGGGGGGGACTAGCACAGATACGCAGTATTTT
>TRBJ2-7|NA|TRBV27|NA
CASSFSGLASEQYF
TGTGCCAGCAGTTTTAGTGGGCTAGCATCCGAGCAGTACTTC
>TRBJ2-1|NA|TRBV7-2|TRBD2
CASSSAGLATEQFF
TGTGCCAGCAGCTCCGCGGGACTAGCTACTGAGCAGTTCTTC
>TRBJ2-7|NA|TRBV11-3|TRBD1
CASSLDVLKPGTVFSYEQYF
TGTGCCAGCAGCTTAGATGTACTAAAACCCGGGACAGTCTTCTCCTACGAGCAGTACTTC
>TRBJ1-2|NA|TRBV7-9|NA
CASSGMFRSNYGYTF
TGTGCCAGTAGCGGAATGTTTAGGAGTAACTATGGCTACACCTTC
>TRBJ1-5|NA|TRBV7-9|NA
CASSFNTGGNQPQHF
TGTGCCAGCAGCTTTAACACGGGGGGCAATCAGCCCCAGCATTTT
>TRBJ2-7|NA|TRBV7-2|NA
CASSLGAEILYEQYF
TGTGCCAGCAGCTTAGGAGCGGAAATTCTCTACGAGCAGTACTTC
>TRBJ1-1|NA|TRBV11-3|NA
CASGSGGALLAFF
TGTGCCAGCGGATCAGGAGGGGCGCTTCTAGCTTTCTTT
>TRBJ1-2|NA|TRBV5-4|NA
CASSLMQDYGYTF
TGTGCCAGCAGCTTGATGCAGGACTATGGCTACACCTTC
>TRBJ2-1|NA|TRBV9|TRBD2
CASTGLAGKNNEQFF
TGTGCCAGCACCGGACTAGCGGGAAAGAATAATGAGCAGTTCTTC
>TRBJ2-1|once|TRBV29-1|NA
CSVRDSVKNSYNEQFF
TGCAGCGTTAGAGACAGCGTTAAGAACTCCTACAATGAGCAGTTCTTC
>TRBJ2-1|NA|TRBV12-5|NA
CASGLVLGRAGRYNEQFF
TGTGCTAGTGGTTTGGTACTTGGCCGTGCAGGCCGCTACAATGAGCAGTTCTTC
>TRBJ2-3|NA|TRBV5-8|NA
CASSLGKLQGTDTQYF
TGTGCCAGCAGCTTGGGCAAATTACAGGGTACAGATACGCAGTATTTT
>TRBJ2-7|NA|TRBV7-2|TRBD2
CASSRTLAGAYEQYF
TGTGCCAGCAGCCGGACGCTAGCGGGAGCCTACGAGCAGTACTTC
>TRBJ2-5|few|TRBV5-1|TRBD2
CASSLGLLAGARGETQYF
TGCGCCAGCAGCTTGGGGCTACTAGCGGGAGCCCGTGGGGAGACCCAGTACTTC
>TRBJ2-3|NA|TRBV9|NA
CASSVDRSPPGVQYF
TGTGCCAGCAGCGTAGATAGGAGCCCACCGGGGGTGCAGTATTTT
>TRBJ2-1|NA|TRBV5-6|NA
CASSGGTGSSYNEQFF
TGTGCCAGCAGCGGCGGGACTGGGAGCTCCTACAATGAGCAGTTCTTC
>TRBJ2-1|NA|TRBV11-2|TRBD2
CASSTLRGGPNEQFF
TGTGCCAGCAGCACGTTGCGCGGGGGGCCCAATGAGCAGTTCTTC
>TRBJ2-1|few|TRBV9|TRBD2
CASSVTSGRMNEQFF
TGTGCCAGCAGCGTGACTAGCGGGAGGATGAATGAGCAGTTCTTC
>TRBJ2-3|NA|TRBV9|NA
CASSVGFSTDTDTQYF
TGTGCCAGCAGCGTAGGTTTTAGCACCGACACAGATACGCAGTATTTT
>TRBJ1-5|few|TRBV4-1|TRBD1
CASSQTGTDNQPQHF
TGCGCCAGCAGCCAAACCGGGACAGATAATCAGCCCCAGCATTTT
>TRBJ1-2|NA|TRBV29-1|NA
CSVELVGHYRGYTF
TGCAGCGTTGAATTAGTGGGACATTACAGGGGCTACACCTTC
>TRBJ2-1|NA|TRBV5-1|NA
CASSFVAANEQFF
TGCGCCAGCAGCTTCGTAGCGGCCAATGAGCAGTTCTTC
>TRBJ2-2|few|TRBV6-6|NA
CASSYEGEMVELFF
TGTGCCAGCAGTTACGAGGGGGAGATGGTGGAGCTGTTTTTT
>TRBJ2-1|NA|TRBV10-3|TRBD2
CAISEPGLAVSYNEQFF
TGTGCCATCAGTGAGCCAGGACTAGCGGTCTCCTACAATGAGCAGTTCTTC
>TRBJ2-7|NA|TRBV28|TRBD2
CASVAGVRLAGGESSYEQYF
TGTGCCAGCGTCGCGGGAGTGAGGCTAGCGGGAGGGGAGAGCTCCTACGAGCAGTACTTC
>TRBJ1-5|once|TRBV7-9|TRBD1
CSSSLASTGGSQPQHF
TGTTCCAGCAGCTTAGCATCGACAGGGGGCAGTCAGCCCCAGCATTTT
>TRBJ2-7|few|TRBV15|TRBD2
CATSRDSSGSGYEQYF
TGTGCCACCAGCAGAGATTCCAGCGGGAGTGGTTACGAGCAGTACTTC
>TRBJ2-7|NA|TRBV6-1|NA
CASSSYREADHEQYF
TGTGCCAGCAGCAGCTACAGGGAAGCGGACCACGAGCAGTACTTC
>TRBJ2-7|NA|TRBV9|TRBD1
CASSGAGTDYEQYF
TGTGCCAGCAGCGGAGCCGGGACAGACTACGAGCAGTACTTC
>TRBJ2-3|few|TRBV15|NA
CATSKKGLSTDTQYF
TGTGCCACCAGCAAGAAGGGACTTTCCACAGATACGCAGTATTTT
>TRBJ2-1|NA|TRBV29-1|TRBD2
CSAGTSGRASFNEQFF
TGCAGCGCCGGGACTAGCGGGAGGGCTTCCTTTAATGAGCAGTTCTTC
>TRBJ2-1|NA|TRBV12-2|NA
CASRSSGGPGGEKRDYNEQFF
TGTGCAAGTCGCTCGAGCGGCGGGCCAGGGGGCGAAAAGCGAGACTACAATGAGCAGTTCTTC
>TRBJ2-3|few|TRBV5-1|TRBD1
CASSPGQGADTQYF
TGCGCCAGCAGCCCCGGACAGGGAGCAGATACGCAGTATTTT